These 21 T cell receptor beta chains were sequenced from one sample in a study of beta chain features in type 1 diabetes. All of the isolated RNA was reverse transcribed, so expressed TCRB transcripts were sequenced. The protocol was immunoSEQ multiplex PCR, while the TCRdb copy is restricted to in-frame clones and leaves out a portion. The table lists a few hundred thousand clones, roughly 22% of them singletons. The antigens these receptors bind are not known. General study findings and limits: In every one of the four CD4+ subsets, TCRB CDR3s were moderately but significantly shorter in Type 1 diabetes patients.

The sequenced sample consisted of naive CD4+ T cells from blood. The receptors here all came from a middle-aged woman with type 1 diabetes.

This clone was counted only a few times. The rearrangement links TRBV7-6 to TRBJ2-7, with a weak D call TRBD1 (6 bases). This CDR3 has 14 amino acids. Deletions cut 5 bases from V and 8 bases from J, with 19 bases between. Germline V gene sequence: CDR1 SGHVS, CDR2 FNYEAQ. CDR3 bases: TGTGCCAGCAGCCGGGACAAAGAATACGAAAAGCAGTACTTC. Translating it yields CASSRDKEYEKQYF.

This clone was seen only a few times. V gene TRBV18 combines with J gene TRBJ1-6; D is possibly TRBD1 (6 bases). V dropped 2 bases and J dropped 14 bases, with 19 bases sitting between them. This CDR3 region has 15 residues. From germline, CDR1 is KGHSH and CDR2 LQKENI. The CDR3 sequence: CASSPSGQLGVALHF. The CDR3 coding sequence is TGTGCCAGCTCACCATCCGGACAGTTGGGTGTAGCCCTCCACTTT.

This clone has a handful of counts. The chain combines TRBV18 with TRBJ2-2; TRBD2 is a possible D gene (6 bases). The CDR3 length is 15 residues. Germline CDR1 is KGHSH and CDR2 is LQKENI. With 3 bases removed from V and 5 bases from J, the gap between germline ends came to 13 bases. For the CDR3, the DNA is TGTGCCAGCTCACCGACGGGAGTTAGGACCGGGGAGCTGTTTTTT. Translated: CASSPTGVRTGELFF.

The chain has TRBV7-2 and TRBJ2-7; a weak D match, TRBD2 (6 bases). Per germline, CDR1 SGHTA and CDR2 FQGNSA. V lost 0 bases, J lost 9 bases, and 18 bases lay in between. The CDR3 runs 15 residues. The CDR3 here is CASSLAGLIPSGQYF. CDR3 sequence (DNA): TGTGCCAGCAGCTTAGCGGGACTTATCCCCTCCGGGCAGTACTTC. The variable domain in full, completed from reference TRBV7-2 and TRBJ2-7, reads GAGVSQSPSNKVTEKGKDVELRCDPISGHTALYWYRQSLGQGLEFLIYFQGNSAPDKSGLPSDRFSAERTGGSVSTLTIQRTQQEDSAVYLCASSLAGLIPSGQYFGPGTRLTVT.

Note on this clone: Other DNA sequences in the sample encode the same CDR3. This chain's CDR3 is CASSQTGSNQPQHF. The CDR3, as DNA: TGCGCCAGCAGCCAAACAGGTTCAAATCAGCCCCAGCATTTT. The genes are TRBV4-3 and TRBJ1-5; maybe TRBD1 (5 bases). Germline CDR1 is LGHNA and CDR2 is YSLEER. The CDR3 sequence is 14 residues long. Trimming stripped 2 bases from V and 4 bases from J, with 9 bases between.

This clone appeared a few times. The chain combines TRBV29-1 with TRBJ2-3, with 7 nucleotides matching TRBD1. Per germline, CDR1 SQVTM and CDR2 ANQGSEA. There are 14 residues in the CDR3. With V trimmed by 6 bases and J by 0 bases, 6 bases remained unmatched. The CDR3 is CSVEDRRSTDTQYF. The CDR3 DNA sequence: TGCAGCGTCGAGGACAGGAGGAGCACAGATACGCAGTATTTT.

J is TRBJ1-2 and V is TRBV4-3; 8 bases are a match to TRBD1. The junction had 6 bases not matched to a gene; V was cut back by 4 bases and J by 8 bases. Germline V gene data show CDR1 as LGHNA and CDR2 as YSLEER. The CDR3 is 13 amino acids. CDR3 loop: CASSPAGGKGYTF. The CDR3 DNA follows: TGCGCCAGCAGCCCCGCAGGGGGCAAAGGCTACACCTTC.

This clone was counted only a few times. CDR3 DNA: TGTGCCACCAGCAGAGTTACAGGGGAACTACCCCAGCATTTT. This translates into CATSRVTGELPQHF. The chain carries TRBV15 and TRBJ1-5; 7 bases are a match to TRBD1. The CDR3 is 14 amino acids. V gave up 1 base and J gave up 10 bases; unmatched junction bases: 7. Germline V lookup: CDR1 LNHNV, CDR2 YYDKDF (reference sequence).

This clone was seen a handful of times. Compared with germline, one end of the junction differs, possibly owing to a read error. The rearrangement joins TRBV14 to TRBJ1-6, with a tentative D call TRBD1 (5 bases). The germline V gene encodes CDR1 SGHDN and CDR2 FVKESK. This CDR3 contains 13 residues. CDR3: CASRLTVNSPLHF. For the CDR3, the DNA is TGTGCCAGCAGGCTGACAGTTAATTCGCCCCTCCACTTT.

This chain links TRBV15 with TRBJ2-3, with TRBD2 matching over 10 bases. CDR1 LNHNV and CDR2 YYDKDF come from the germline V gene (reference sequence). Trimming removed 5 bases from V and 1 base from J; junction bases left unmatched: 0. CDR3 size: 14 residues. The CDR3 loop is CATSLAGGTDTQYF. The CDR3, as DNA: TGTGCCACCAGCCTAGCGGGAGGCACAGATACGCAGTATTTT.

This clone was counted between two and nine times. V usage is TRBV19 and J usage is TRBJ1-2; D unclear. Germline CDR1 reads LNHDA; CDR2 reads SQIVND (reference sequence). This CDR3 has 12 residues. Trimming removed 5 bases from V and 0 bases from J, with 4 bases in between. CDR3 coding DNA: TGTGCCAGTAGTCGGGCTAACTATGGCTACACCTTC. It codes for CASSRANYGYTF.

This CDR3 reads CSVPGTGGEQETQYF. CDR3 coding DNA: TGCAGCGTTCCCGGGACAGGGGGCGAACAAGAGACCCAGTACTTC. The rearrangement uses TRBV29-1 and TRBJ2-5; 12 bases align to TRBD1. V gave up 5 bases and J gave up 2 bases; unmatched junction bases: 6. CDR3 length: 15 residues. CDR1 is SQVTM, CDR2 ANQGSEA, per germline.

This clone appeared a few times. The chain links TRBV19 to TRBJ1-4, with TRBD1 as a possible D gene (5 bases). This CDR3 has 15 residues. The V gene's germline CDR1 is LNHDA and CDR2 SQIVND (reference sequence). With 8 bases removed from V and 11 bases from J, the gap between germline ends came to 24 bases. CDR3 protein: CASERRGEAEGKLFF. CDR3 nucleotide sequence: TGTGCCAGTGAAAGAAGGGGCGAGGCGGAGGGCAAACTGTTTTTT.

This chain connects TRBV18 to TRBJ2-5, with 7 bases fitting TRBD1. Germline V gives CDR1 KGHSH, CDR2 LQKENI. Trimming removed 3 bases from V and 1 base from J; junction bases left unmatched: 5. The length of the CDR3 is 15 residues. The CDR3 protein is CASSPGQAPQETQYF. The CDR3 DNA reads as TGTGCCAGCTCACCCGGACAGGCCCCCCAAGAGACCCAGTACTTC.

This clone was detected only a few times. The chain combines TRBV7-9 with TRBJ1-5, with TRBD1 matching 9 bases. V shed 5 bases and J 4 bases; nucleotides not matched to a gene: 9. Germline loops: CDR1 SEHNR, CDR2 FQNEAQ (reference sequence). The CDR3 is made up of 16 amino acids. The CDR3: CASSLGFGTGNQPQHF. CDR3 DNA sequence: TGTGCCAGCAGCCTCGGTTTCGGGACAGGGAATCAGCCCCAGCATTTT.

This clone was found a few times. The chain is built from TRBV27 and TRBJ1-6; D is perhaps TRBD1 (6 bases). Trimming removed 3 bases from V and 6 bases from J, with 9 bases in between. The CDR3 spans 14 residues. Germline CDR1 and CDR2: MNHEY and SMNVEV (reference sequence). The CDR3 DNA is TGTGCCAGCAGTTTGGACAGATCTAATTCACCCCTCCACTTT. Its protein product is CASSLDRSNSPLHF.

V and J are TRBV25-1 and TRBJ2-6, with a weak D call TRBD2 (5 bases). Trimming pared 3 bases from V and 2 bases from J, leaving 8 bases between. This CDR3 comprises 15 residues. Germline V CDR1 and CDR2: MGHDK, SYGVNS. CDR3 sequence reads: CASSDPGAGANVLTF. In nucleotides, the CDR3 is TGTGCCAGCAGTGACCCCGGGGCTGGGGCCAACGTCCTGACTTTC.

The gene calls are TRBV28 and TRBJ2-4, with TRBD2 identical over 8 bases. CDR1 and CDR2 from the germline V gene are MDHEN and SYDVKM. The J segment lost 5 bases and the V segment lost 5 bases, leaving 8 bases of the junction unmatched. This CDR3 region has 15 residues. DNA of the CDR3: TGTGCCAGCAGTCAGCGGGAGAAACCCGAAAACATTCAGTACTTC. Amino acids: CASSQREKPENIQYF. Filled out from reference TRBV28 and TRBJ2-4, the complete variable domain reads DVKVTQSSRYLVKRTGEKVFLECVQDMDHENMFWYRQDPGLGLRLIYFSYDVKMKEKGDIPEGYSVSREKKERFSLILESASTNQTSMYLCASSQREKPENIQYFGAGTRLSVL.

In this sample, this clone turned up a few times. This rearrangement joins TRBV29-1 to TRBJ2-1; 10 bases line up with TRBD2. This CDR3 is 13 amino acids long. The germline V gene has CDR1 SQVTM and CDR2 ANQGSEA. Trimming removed 7 bases from V and 8 bases from J; junction bases left unmatched: 8. The DNA of the CDR3 is TGCAGCGGTACCAAGCGGGAGGGATATGAGCAGTTCTTC. As protein: CSGTKREGYEQFF.

This clone was seen more than once but under ten times. V gene TRBV7-9 combines with J gene TRBJ2-1; 7 bases match TRBD2. The CDR3 is made up of 15 amino acids. Germline trimming cut 1 base from V and 0 bases from J; bases unmatched to any gene: 0. Germline values: CDR1 SEHNR, CDR2 FQNEAQ (reference sequence). The CDR3 loop reads CASSLGGGSYNEQFF. CDR3 nucleotides: TGTGCCAGCAGCTTAGGGGGGGGCTCCTACAATGAGCAGTTCTTC.

This clone appeared a few times. The chain has TRBV9 and TRBJ2-2; D call uncertain. Trimming shortened V by 3 bases and J by 7 bases, and 4 bases separated the two germline ends. Germline CDR1 and CDR2: SGDLS and YYNGEE. The CDR3 is 11 amino acids. CDR3 amino acids: CASSGGGELFF. The CDR3, as DNA: TGTGCCAGCAGCGGCGGCGGGGAGCTGTTTTTT.